Each of the 29 T cell receptor beta chains below was sequenced from the same sample in a study of memory CD4+ T cells and cytomegalovirus serostatus. The sort gate was single viable CD3+CD4+CD8-CD45RO+ cells for memory CD4+ T cells. Some clones are missing from TCRdb's copy, which holds only in-frame ones; the method was immunoSEQ multiplex PCR. This sample has about 46,000 clones, with around four fifths found just once. The sample was memory CD4+ T cells from blood. The source is an adult in good health and CMV-seronegative.

V and J are TRBV7-2 and TRBJ1-1, with D possibly matching TRBD1 (5 bases). The V end was cut by 6 bases, the J end by 4 bases, with 18 bases between. There are 15 residues in the CDR3. The germline V gene has CDR1 SGHTA and CDR2 FQGNSA. CDR3 in amino acids: CASRRQPELGTEAFF. As DNA, the CDR3 is TGTGCCAGCAGACGACAGCCCGAATTGGGCACTGAAGCTTTCTTT.

This sequence joins TRBV28 and TRBJ1-4; D is ambiguous. With 5 bases removed from V and 0 bases from J, the gap between germline ends came to 10 bases. The CDR3 is made up of 15 amino acids. Germline-derived CDR1 and CDR2 are MDHEN and SYDVKM. The CDR3 DNA reads TGTGCCAGCAGTCTCCCAGGTGCAACTAATGAAAAACTGTTTTTT. Amino acids: CASSLPGATNEKLFF.

The J gene is TRBJ1-6, the V gene TRBV5-1; D gene uncertain. V lost 0 bases and J 10 bases, leaving 14 bases between the germline ends. The CDR3 loop spans 15 amino acids. Germline CDR1 reads SGHRS; CDR2 reads YFSETQ. The CDR3 region has the DNA TGCGCCAGCAGCTTGGCCCAGACTCAAGGGTCACCCCTCCACTTT. Its protein is CASSLAQTQGSPLHF. Using reference TRBV5-1 and TRBJ1-6 for the parts outside the CDR3, the full variable domain is KAGVTQTPRYLIKTRGQQVTLSCSPISGHRSVSWYQQTPGQGLQFLFEYFSETQRNKGNFPGRFSGRQFSNSRSEMNVSTLELGDSALYLCASSLAQTQGSPLHFGNGTRLTVT.

This clone occurred a few times. The chain links TRBV28 to TRBJ1-4; no clear D gene. The V end lost 6 bases, the J end lost 0 bases, and 14 bases lay between the germline ends. The CDR3 extends over 16 amino acids. CDR1 and CDR2 from the germline V gene are MDHEN and SYDVKM. The CDR3, as DNA: TGTGCCAGCAGACGGGGTTGGGCCGCAACTAATGAAAAACTGTTTTTT. Translating it yields CASRRGWAATNEKLFF.

The V and J genes are TRBV7-9 and TRBJ2-3, with D perhaps given as TRBD1 or TRBD2 (7 bases each). This CDR3 contains 16 residues. Germline V gene data show CDR1 as SEHNR and CDR2 as FQNEAQ (reference sequence). Trimming stripped 1 base from V and 6 bases from J, with 17 bases between. The CDR3 spells CASSLVRGGVADTQYF. In nucleotides, the CDR3 is TGTGCCAGCAGCTTAGTCAGGGGGGGCGTGGCCGATACGCAGTATTTT.

The chain links TRBV6-6 to TRBJ1-1; a weak D match, TRBD1 (6 bases). The V end lost 4 bases, the J end lost 1 base, and 13 bases lay between the germline ends. Per germline, CDR1 MNHNY and CDR2 SVGAGI (reference sequence). This CDR3 has 15 amino acids. CDR3: CASSWSGGPNTEAFF. The CDR3 DNA sequence: TGTGCCAGCAGTTGGTCGGGGGGCCCGAACACTGAAGCTTTCTTT.

V and J are TRBV9 and TRBJ1-3, with TRBD1 matching 8 bases. V gave up 0 bases and J gave up 4 bases; unmatched junction bases: 6. This CDR3 has 16 residues. CDR1 is SGDLS and CDR2 is YYNGEE in the germline V gene. CDR3 region: CASSVGLGTGGNTIYF. CDR3 sequence (DNA): TGTGCCAGCAGCGTAGGCCTTGGGACAGGCGGAAACACCATATATTTT.

This clone was detected only once. V is TRBV7-8 and J is TRBJ1-4; D is ambiguous. Germline-derived CDR1 and CDR2 are SGHVS and FQNEAQ. CDR3 length: 16 residues. With 4 bases removed from V and 0 bases from J, the gap between germline ends came to 12 bases. The CDR3 is CASSSRGQATNEKLFF. The CDR3 DNA is TGTGCCAGCAGCTCGCGAGGGCAGGCAACTAATGAAAAACTGTTTTTT.

V and J are TRBV25-1 and TRBJ1-1, with D hard to call. V was shortened by 5 bases and J by 2 bases, with 9 bases between the two germline ends. This CDR3 contains 13 residues. Germline V lookup: CDR1 MGHDK, CDR2 SYGVNS. The CDR3 nucleotides are TGTGCCAGCAGTCCAATTATTAACACTGAAGCTTTCTTT. It translates to CASSPIINTEAFF.

The chain recombines TRBV7-2 with TRBJ2-5; D tentatively fits TRBD1 or TRBD2 (7 bases each). Per the germline V gene, CDR1 is SGHTA and CDR2 is FQGNSA. The CDR3 spans 16 residues. V was pared by 5 bases and J by 1 base, with 17 bases between. The CDR3 DNA sequence: TGTGCCAGCAGCCCCGGGCCAGGGGGGGGCCAAGAGACCCAGTACTTC. It specifies CASSPGPGGGQETQYF.

V and J are TRBV30 and TRBJ1-1; no clear D. The germline V and J ends were trimmed by 0 bases and 0 bases, with 5 bases remaining between them. The length of the CDR3 is 13 residues. Germline V gene lookup returns CDR1 GTSNPN and CDR2 SVGIG (reference sequence). CDR3 DNA: TGTGCCTGGAGTGTCGGGTTGAACACTGAAGCTTTCTTT. Protein product: CAWSVGLNTEAFF. The full variable domain, in which reference TRBV30 and TRBJ1-1 provide the parts outside the CDR3, is SQTIHQWPATLVQPVGSPLSLECTVEGTSNPNLYWYRQAAGRGLQLLFYSVGIGQISSEVPQNLSASRPQDRQFILSSKKLLLSDSGFYLCAWSVGLNTEAFFGQGTRLTVV.

As regards this clone: The same CDR3 is also encoded by other DNA sequences in this sample. The V gene is TRBV5-1, the J gene TRBJ2-5; D unresolved. The CDR3 runs to 11 residues. V was trimmed by 3 bases and J by 0 bases, leaving 0 bases between them. Looked up from germline, CDR1 is SGHRS and CDR2 is YFSETQ. The CDR3 sequence is CASSYQETQYF. The CDR3 bases are TGCGCCAGCAGCTACCAAGAGACCCAGTACTTC.

The chain couples TRBV25-1 to TRBJ2-7; D unresolved. The V end lost 6 bases, the J end lost 2 bases, and 11 bases lay between the germline ends. Germline CDR1 reads MGHDK; CDR2 reads SYGVNS. This CDR3 has 13 amino acids. The CDR3 nucleotides read TGTGCCAGCAGCGCACAGCGAGCCTACGAGCAGTACTTC. This translates into CASSAQRAYEQYF.

For the CDR3, the DNA is TGTGCCAGCAGTGAGAGGGGGAGGGAGACCCAGTACTTC. It specifies CASSERGRETQYF. The gene calls are TRBV25-1 and TRBJ2-5; either TRBD1 or TRBD2 may supply D (6 bases each). The germline V gene encodes CDR1 MGHDK and CDR2 SYGVNS. V shed 3 bases and J shed 5 bases, with 10 bases lying between them. The CDR3 loop spans 13 amino acids.

The gene calls are TRBV2 and TRBJ1-2; perhaps TRBD1 as D (6 bases). CDR1 SNHLY and CDR2 FYNNEI come from the germline V gene. This CDR3 is built from 14 residues. V dropped 4 bases and J dropped 4 bases, with 13 bases sitting between them. CDR3 residues: CASSAEQGGYGYTF. CDR3 nucleotides: TGTGCCAGCAGTGCGGAACAGGGAGGCTATGGCTACACCTTC.

V is TRBV7-3 and J is TRBJ1-1; D call uncertain. Germline-derived CDR1 and CDR2 are SGHTA and FQGTGA. The CDR3 is 15 residues long. Between the trimmed V and J ends, which lost 4 bases and 1 base, there was a span of 13 bases. The CDR3 reads CASSSLERGNTEAFF. CDR3 nucleotides: TGTGCCAGCAGCTCTCTCGAACGAGGGAACACTGAAGCTTTCTTT.

This clone turned up a few times. The chain employs TRBV19 and TRBJ1-1, with 7 bases matching TRBD1. The CDR3 consists of 15 residues. Per the germline V gene, CDR1 is LNHDA and CDR2 is SQIVND (reference sequence). V lost 6 bases and J lost 4; bases outside the gene matches: 11. CDR3 residues: CASSSILQGRTEAFF. The CDR3 DNA reads TGTGCCAGTAGCTCCATCCTACAGGGGCGCACTGAAGCTTTCTTT.

By sample share, this clone is medium-sized. CDR3 nucleotides: TGTGCCAGCATCACCTTGGGATGGAACACTGAAGCTTTCTTT. Its protein is CASITLGWNTEAFF. This chain connects TRBV6-1 to TRBJ1-1; D uncertain. CDR3 length: 14 residues. Germline-derived CDR1 and CDR2 are MNHNS and SASEGT. Trimming took off 7 bases at V and 1 base at J, with 13 bases between the two ends.

The chain uses TRBV28 and TRBJ1-2, with D perhaps matching TRBD1 (5 bases). The germline gives CDR1 MDHEN, CDR2 SYDVKM. This CDR3 has 12 residues. V lost 4 bases and J 9 bases, leaving 12 bases between the germline ends. CDR3 sequence reads: CASSSPQGSYTF. The CDR3 DNA is TGTGCCAGCAGTTCACCCCAGGGAAGCTACACCTTC.

The V gene is TRBV12-5, the J gene TRBJ2-7; D not resolved. V was pared by 6 bases and J by 3 bases, with 9 bases between. The CDR3 covers 12 residues. Germline CDR1 reads LGHNT; CDR2 reads FRNRAP. The CDR3 is CASGHTVYEQYF. The CDR3 DNA sequence: TGTGCTAGTGGCCATACAGTCTACGAGCAGTACTTC.

The gene calls are TRBV5-1 and TRBJ2-5; 8 nucleotides agree with TRBD1. Per the germline V gene, CDR1 is SGHRS and CDR2 is YFSETQ. This CDR3 spans 17 amino acids. V lost 4 bases to trimming and J lost 2 bases; unmatched junction nucleotides: 13. The CDR3, as DNA: TGCGCCAGCAGCCCAGGACAGGGCCTCCCGGTACAAGAGACCCAGTACTTC. Amino acids: CASSPGQGLPVQETQYF.

The chain is built from TRBV2 and TRBJ1-1, with TRBD1 as a possible D gene (5 bases). The CDR3 is 13 residues long. Trimming left V 7 bases short and J 5 bases short, with 14 bases between. The germline V gene encodes CDR1 SNHLY and CDR2 FYNNEI. CDR3 nucleotides: TGTGCCAGCACGCGGCAGGGTGGGACTGAAGCTTTCTTT. This encodes CASTRQGGTEAFF.

This sequence joins TRBV28 and TRBJ2-7; D is unresolved. Deletions cut 4 bases from V and 5 bases from J, with 9 bases between. This CDR3 is 12 amino acids long. The germline V gene has CDR1 MDHEN and CDR2 SYDVKM. As DNA, the CDR3 is TGTGCCAGCAGTTATGGGGTCCACGAGCAGTACTTC. It translates to CASSYGVHEQYF.

The chain carries TRBV7-9 and TRBJ1-5; D is unclear. The CDR3 runs to 12 residues. Germline V CDR1 and CDR2: SEHNR, FQNEAQ (reference sequence). Trimming stripped 4 bases from V and 7 bases from J, with 8 bases between. The CDR3 sequence: CASSSEEQPQHF. DNA of the CDR3: TGTGCCAGCAGCTCGGAGGAACAGCCCCAGCATTTT.

The V gene is TRBV7-2, the J gene TRBJ2-7; D is unclear. The germline V and J ends were trimmed by 1 base and 2 bases, with 15 bases remaining between them. Germline values: CDR1 SGHTA, CDR2 FQGNSA. This CDR3 comprises 16 residues. The CDR3 spells CASSLDGGPKTYEQYF. The CDR3 nucleotides read TGTGCCAGCAGCTTAGATGGTGGCCCAAAAACCTACGAGCAGTACTTC.

This sequence joins TRBV6-5 and TRBJ2-1; 7 positions match TRBD2. Unmatched junction bases numbered 7, after V lost 7 bases and J lost 1 base. There are 15 residues in the CDR3. Germline loops: CDR1 MNHEY, CDR2 SVGAGI. This CDR3 reads CASTSGGGSYNEQFF. The CDR3 nucleotides read TGTGCCAGCACTTCGGGCGGGGGTTCCTACAATGAGCAGTTCTTC.

The genes are TRBV6-1 and TRBJ2-3, with D perhaps assigned TRBD1 or TRBD2 (5 bases each). The V and J ends lost 4 bases and 5 bases respectively, with 13 bases between them. Per germline, CDR1 MNHNS and CDR2 SASEGT. The CDR3 runs 14 residues. The chain's CDR3 is CASSGGVVGDTQYF. CDR3 DNA sequence: TGTGCCAGCAGTGGAGGGGTAGTCGGAGATACGCAGTATTTT.

This clone is medium-sized. The gene calls are TRBV6-1 and TRBJ2-3; TRBD2 might be the D (5 bases). The CDR3 is 14 residues long. The germline CDR1 and CDR2 sequences are MNHNS and SASEGT. V lost 2 bases and J 4 bases, leaving 10 bases between the germline ends. The CDR3 nucleotides read TGTGCCAGCAGTGAAACTAGTTTTGCAGATACGCAGTATTTT. It codes for CASSETSFADTQYF.

The J gene is TRBJ1-1, the V gene TRBV7-2; TRBD1 matches 8 bases. V shed 3 bases, J shed 0 bases, and the junction held 3 bases outside the gene matches. This CDR3 is built from 15 residues. The germline CDR1 and CDR2 sequences are SGHTA and FQGNSA. CDR3 nucleotides: TGTGCCAGCAGCTTTGGGGACAGGCTGAACACTGAAGCTTTCTTT. It translates to CASSFGDRLNTEAFF. The whole variable domain, filled in from reference TRBV7-2 and TRBJ1-1, reads GAGVSQSPSNKVTEKGKDVELRCDPISGHTALYWYRQSLGQGLEFLIYFQGNSAPDKSGLPSDRFSAERTGGSVSTLTIQRTQQEDSAVYLCASSFGDRLNTEAFFGQGTRLTVV.